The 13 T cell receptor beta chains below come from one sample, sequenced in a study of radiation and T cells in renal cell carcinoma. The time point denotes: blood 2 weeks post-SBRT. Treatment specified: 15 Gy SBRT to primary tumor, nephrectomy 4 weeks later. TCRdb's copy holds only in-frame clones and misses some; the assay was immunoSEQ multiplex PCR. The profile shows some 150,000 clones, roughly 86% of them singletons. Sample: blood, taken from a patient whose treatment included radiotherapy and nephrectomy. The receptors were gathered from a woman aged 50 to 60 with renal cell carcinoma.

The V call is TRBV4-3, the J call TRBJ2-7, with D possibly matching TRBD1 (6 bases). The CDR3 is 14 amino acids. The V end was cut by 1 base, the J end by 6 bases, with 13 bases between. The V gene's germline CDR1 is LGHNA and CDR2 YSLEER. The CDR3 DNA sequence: TGCGCCAGCAGCCAAGCCGCTACAGGGCGCGAGCAGTACTTC. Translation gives CASSQAATGREQYF.

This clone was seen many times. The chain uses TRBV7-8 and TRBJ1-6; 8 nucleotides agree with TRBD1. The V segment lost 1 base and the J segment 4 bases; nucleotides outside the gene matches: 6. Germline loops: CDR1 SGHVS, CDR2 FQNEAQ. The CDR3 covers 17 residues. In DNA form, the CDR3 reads TGTGCCAGCAGCTTAGGCGGGACAGGTCCATATAATTCACCCCTCCACTTT. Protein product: CASSLGGTGPYNSPLHF.

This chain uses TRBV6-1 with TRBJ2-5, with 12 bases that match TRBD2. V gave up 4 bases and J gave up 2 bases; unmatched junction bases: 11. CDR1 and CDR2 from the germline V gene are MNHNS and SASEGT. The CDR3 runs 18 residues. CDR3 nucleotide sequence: TGTGCCAGCAGTGGGGCTAGCGGGGGGGCCCCAGGGCAAGAGACCCAGTACTTC. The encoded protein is CASSGASGGAPGQETQYF.

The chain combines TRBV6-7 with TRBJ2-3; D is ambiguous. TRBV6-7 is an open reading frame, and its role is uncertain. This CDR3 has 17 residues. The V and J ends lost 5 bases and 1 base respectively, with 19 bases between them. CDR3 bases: TGTGCCAGCAGTAGAATAACATACCCACGGGGCACAGATACGCAGTATTTT. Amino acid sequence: CASSRITYPRGTDTQYF.

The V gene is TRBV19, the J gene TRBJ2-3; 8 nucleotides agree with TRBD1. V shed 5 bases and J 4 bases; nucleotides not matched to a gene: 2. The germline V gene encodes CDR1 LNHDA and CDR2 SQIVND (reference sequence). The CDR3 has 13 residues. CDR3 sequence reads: CASSARGPDTQYF. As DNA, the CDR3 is TGTGCCAGTAGTGCCAGGGGGCCAGATACGCAGTATTTT.

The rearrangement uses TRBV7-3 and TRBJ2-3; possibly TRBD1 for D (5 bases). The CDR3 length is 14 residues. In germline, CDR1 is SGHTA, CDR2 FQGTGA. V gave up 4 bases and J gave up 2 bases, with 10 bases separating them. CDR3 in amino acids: CASSSREPTDTQYF. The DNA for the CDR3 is TGTGCCAGCAGCTCCAGGGAACCCACAGATACGCAGTATTTT. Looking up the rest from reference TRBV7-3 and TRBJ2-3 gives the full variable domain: GAGVSQTPSNKVTEKGKYVELRCDPISGHTALYWYRQSLGQGPEFLIYFQGTGAADDSGLPNDRFFAVRPEGSVSTLKIQRTERGDSAVYLCASSSREPTDTQYFGPGTRLTVL.

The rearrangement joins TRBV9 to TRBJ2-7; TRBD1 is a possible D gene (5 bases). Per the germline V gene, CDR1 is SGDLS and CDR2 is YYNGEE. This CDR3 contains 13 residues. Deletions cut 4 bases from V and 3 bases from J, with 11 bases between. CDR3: CASSQDRRYEQYF. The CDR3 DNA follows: TGTGCCAGCAGCCAAGACAGACGCTACGAGCAGTACTTC.

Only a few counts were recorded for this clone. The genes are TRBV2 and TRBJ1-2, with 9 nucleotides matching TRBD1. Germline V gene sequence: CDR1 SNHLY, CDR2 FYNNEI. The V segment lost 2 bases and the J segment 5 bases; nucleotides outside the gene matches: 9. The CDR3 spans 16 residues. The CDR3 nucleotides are TGTGCCAGCAGTGAAAGATTCCCCGGGACAGGGTATGGCTACACCTTC. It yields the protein CASSERFPGTGYGYTF.

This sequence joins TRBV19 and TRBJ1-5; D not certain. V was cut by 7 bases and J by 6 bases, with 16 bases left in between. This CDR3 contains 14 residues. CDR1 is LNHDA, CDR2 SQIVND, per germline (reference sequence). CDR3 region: CASKPSRVGQPQHF. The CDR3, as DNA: TGTGCCAGTAAGCCCTCCCGGGTAGGTCAGCCCCAGCATTTT.

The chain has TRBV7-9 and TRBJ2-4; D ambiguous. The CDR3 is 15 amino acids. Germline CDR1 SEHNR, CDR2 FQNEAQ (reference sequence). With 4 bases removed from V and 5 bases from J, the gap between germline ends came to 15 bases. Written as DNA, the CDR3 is TGTGCCAGCAGCTCTTGGACGGCTGAGCAAAACATTCAGTACTTC. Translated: CASSSWTAEQNIQYF.

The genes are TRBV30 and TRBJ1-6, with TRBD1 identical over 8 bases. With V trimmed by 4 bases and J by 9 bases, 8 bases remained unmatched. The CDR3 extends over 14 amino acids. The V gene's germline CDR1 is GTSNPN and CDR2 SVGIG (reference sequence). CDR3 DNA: TGTGCCTGGACTCAAGACAGGGGATTTTCACCCCTCCACTTT. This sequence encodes CAWTQDRGFSPLHF. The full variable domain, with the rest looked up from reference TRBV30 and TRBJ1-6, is SQTIHQWPATLVQPVGSPLSLECTVEGTSNPNLYWYRQAAGRGLQLLFYSVGIGQISSEVPQNLSASRPQDRQFILSSKKLLLSDSGFYLCAWTQDRGFSPLHFGNGTRLTVT.

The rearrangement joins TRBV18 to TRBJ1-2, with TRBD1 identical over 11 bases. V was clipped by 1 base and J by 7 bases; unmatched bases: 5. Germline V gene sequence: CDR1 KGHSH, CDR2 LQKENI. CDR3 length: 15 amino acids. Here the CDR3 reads CASSPRDRGMTGYTF. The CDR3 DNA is TGTGCCAGCTCACCACGGGACAGGGGGATGACTGGCTACACCTTC.

Here the CDR3 reads CASSPGQGLAPGELFF. CDR3 sequence (DNA): TGTGCCAGCAGCCCCGGACAGGGGTTGGCGCCCGGGGAGCTGTTTTTT. The chain is built from TRBV11-1 and TRBJ2-2; 9 bases map to TRBD1. The J segment lost 6 bases and the V segment lost 5 bases, leaving 10 bases of the junction unmatched. This CDR3 is built from 16 residues. The V gene's germline CDR1 is SGHAT and CDR2 FQDESV (reference sequence).